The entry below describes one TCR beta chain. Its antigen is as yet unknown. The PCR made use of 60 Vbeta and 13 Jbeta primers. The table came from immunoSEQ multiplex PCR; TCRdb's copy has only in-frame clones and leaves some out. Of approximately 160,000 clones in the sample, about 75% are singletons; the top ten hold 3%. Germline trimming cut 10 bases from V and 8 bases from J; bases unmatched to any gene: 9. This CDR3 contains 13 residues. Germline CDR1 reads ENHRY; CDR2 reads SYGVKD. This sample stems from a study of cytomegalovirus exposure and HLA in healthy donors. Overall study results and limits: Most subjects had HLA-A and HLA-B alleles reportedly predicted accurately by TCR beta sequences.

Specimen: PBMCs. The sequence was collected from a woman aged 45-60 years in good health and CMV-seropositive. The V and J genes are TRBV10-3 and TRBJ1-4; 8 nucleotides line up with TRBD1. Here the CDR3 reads CATQGAVGEKLFF. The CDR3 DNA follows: TGTGCCACTCAGGGGGCGGTTGGGGAAAAACTGTTTTTT.